A selection of T cell receptor beta chains follows, all from one sample in a study of T cell changes during pregnancy in multiple sclerosis. Sequencing used immunoSEQ multiplex PCR; TCRdb keeps in-frame clones, though not all of them. The table includes about 58,000 clones, about 90% detected once. Source: CD4+ T cells from peripheral blood mononuclear cells, taken after pregnancy. These receptors came from a female donor in good health, enrolled as a control in a pregnancy study. Each CDR3 is given with its conserved first and last residue.

J gene	V gene	CDR3 protein
TRBJ1-2	TRBV19	CASSIGRVRGYTF
TRBJ1-2	TRBV5-1	CASSARDRGEFSYGYTF
TRBJ2-7	TRBV5-5	CASSTGRAAYEQYF
TRBJ2-1	TRBV7-2	CASSPGPAGEQFF
TRBJ2-6	TRBV12-5	CASVPSGANVLTF
TRBJ1-1	TRBV18	CASSPGTGNTEAFF
TRBJ2-1	TRBV7-6	CASSLAEYYNEQFF
TRBJ2-5	TRBV6-6	CASRRGQVDQETQYF
TRBJ1-5	TRBV19	CASKGGSNQPQHF
TRBJ2-7	TRBV7-6	CASSLYGAAEQYF
TRBJ2-3	TRBV4-2	CASSQAGGQGGTDTQYF
TRBJ1-1	TRBV7-2	CASSENQGNTEAFF
TRBJ2-3	TRBV7-3	CASSLTGTSGRGYTDTQYF
TRBJ2-1	TRBV7-2	CASSQPGFGEQFF
TRBJ1-6	TRBV4-3	CASSQEIRDRGNSPLHF
TRBJ2-3	TRBV10-2	CASSKSGGDTDTQYF
TRBJ1-2	TRBV30	CAWSVGRNYGYTF
TRBJ1-1	TRBV6-6	CASSYYPDRGLEAFF
TRBJ2-1	TRBV11-2	CASSLRDSQFLFF
TRBJ1-2	TRBV19	CASKPGQNYGYTF